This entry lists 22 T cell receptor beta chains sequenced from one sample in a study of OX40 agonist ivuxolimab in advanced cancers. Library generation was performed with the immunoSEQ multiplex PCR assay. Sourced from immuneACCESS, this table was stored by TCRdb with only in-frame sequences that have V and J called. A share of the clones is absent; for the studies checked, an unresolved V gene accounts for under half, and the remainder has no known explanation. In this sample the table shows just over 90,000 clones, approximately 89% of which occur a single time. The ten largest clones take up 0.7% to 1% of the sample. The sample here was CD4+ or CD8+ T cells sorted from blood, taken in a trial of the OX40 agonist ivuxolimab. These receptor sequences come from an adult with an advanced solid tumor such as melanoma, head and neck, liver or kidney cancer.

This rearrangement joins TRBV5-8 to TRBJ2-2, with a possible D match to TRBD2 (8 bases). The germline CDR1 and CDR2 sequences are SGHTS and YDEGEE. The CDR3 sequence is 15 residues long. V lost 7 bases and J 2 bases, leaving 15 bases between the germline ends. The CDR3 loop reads CASPGGTANTGELFF. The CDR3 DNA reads TGTGCCAGCCCGGGGGGGACAGCTAACACCGGGGAGCTGTTTTTT.

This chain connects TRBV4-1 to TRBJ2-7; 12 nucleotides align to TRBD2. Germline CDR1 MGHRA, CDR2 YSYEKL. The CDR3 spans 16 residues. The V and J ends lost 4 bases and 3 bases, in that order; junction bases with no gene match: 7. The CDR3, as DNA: TGCGCCAGCAGCCCAATGACTAGCGGGAGAGGCTACGAGCAGTACTTC. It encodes CASSPMTSGRGYEQYF.

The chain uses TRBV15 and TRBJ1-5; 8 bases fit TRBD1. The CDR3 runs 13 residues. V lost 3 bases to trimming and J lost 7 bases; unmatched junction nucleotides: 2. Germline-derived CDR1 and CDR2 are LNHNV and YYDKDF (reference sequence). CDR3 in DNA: TGTGCCACCAGCAGGGACAGGGTACAGCCCCAGCATTTT. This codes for CATSRDRVQPQHF.

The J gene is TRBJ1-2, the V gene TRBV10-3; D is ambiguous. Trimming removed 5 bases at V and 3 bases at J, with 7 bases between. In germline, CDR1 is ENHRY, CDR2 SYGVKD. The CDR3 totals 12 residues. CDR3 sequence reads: CAISSTYYGYTF. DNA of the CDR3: TGTGCCATCAGTTCAACCTACTATGGCTACACCTTC.

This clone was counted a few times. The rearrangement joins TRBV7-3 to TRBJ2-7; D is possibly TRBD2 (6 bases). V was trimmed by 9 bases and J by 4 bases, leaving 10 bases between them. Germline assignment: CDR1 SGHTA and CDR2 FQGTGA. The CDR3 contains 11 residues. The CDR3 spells CASKRVYEQYF. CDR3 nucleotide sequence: TGTGCCAGTAAGCGGGTATACGAGCAGTACTTC.

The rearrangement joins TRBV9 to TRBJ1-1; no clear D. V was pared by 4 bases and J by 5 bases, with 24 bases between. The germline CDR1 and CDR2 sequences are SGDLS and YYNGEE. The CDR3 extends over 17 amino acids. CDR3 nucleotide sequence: TGTGCCAGCAGCTACGTTGCACCCTCAGGCGGACCGACTGAAGCTTTCTTT. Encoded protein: CASSYVAPSGGPTEAFF.

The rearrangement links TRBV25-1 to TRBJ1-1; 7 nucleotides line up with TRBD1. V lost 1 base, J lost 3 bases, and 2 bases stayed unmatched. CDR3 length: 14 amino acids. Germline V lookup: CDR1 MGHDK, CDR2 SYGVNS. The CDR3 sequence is CASSEWDRYTEAFF. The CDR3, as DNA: TGTGCCAGCAGTGAATGGGACAGATACACTGAAGCTTTCTTT.

The CDR3 here is CASGRGRGQGTGPQHF. The CDR3, as DNA: TGTGCCAGCGGGAGAGGCCGAGGACAGGGGACTGGGCCCCAGCATTTT. The genes are TRBV2 and TRBJ1-5, with TRBD1 matching 9 bases. The ends lost 8 bases at V and 9 bases at J; junction bases unmatched: 17. The CDR3 covers 16 residues. Germline CDR1 reads SNHLY; CDR2 reads FYNNEI. Using reference TRBV2 and TRBJ1-5 for the parts outside the CDR3, the full variable domain is EPEVTQTPSHQVTQMGQEVILRCVPISNHLYFYWYRQILGQKVEFLVSFYNNEISEKSEIFDDQFSVERPDGSNFTLKIRSTKLEDSAMYFCASGRGRGQGTGPQHFGDGTRLSIL.

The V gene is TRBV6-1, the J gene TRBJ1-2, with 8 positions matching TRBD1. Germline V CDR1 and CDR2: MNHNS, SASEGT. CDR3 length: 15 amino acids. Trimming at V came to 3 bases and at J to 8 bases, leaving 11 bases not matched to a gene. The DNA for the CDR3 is TGTGCCAGCAGTGACGTCGGTCAGGGGGCAGGGGGCTACACCTTC. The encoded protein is CASSDVGQGAGGYTF.

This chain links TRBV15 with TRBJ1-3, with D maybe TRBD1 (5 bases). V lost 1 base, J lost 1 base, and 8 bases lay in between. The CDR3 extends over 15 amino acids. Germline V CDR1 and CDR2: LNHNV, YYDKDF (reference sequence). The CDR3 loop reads CATSRGGLSGNTIYF. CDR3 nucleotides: TGTGCCACCAGCAGAGGGGGCTTGTCTGGAAACACCATATATTTT.

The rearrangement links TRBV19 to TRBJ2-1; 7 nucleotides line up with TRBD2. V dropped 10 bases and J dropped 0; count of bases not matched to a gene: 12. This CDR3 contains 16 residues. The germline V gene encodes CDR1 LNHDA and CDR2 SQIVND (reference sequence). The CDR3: CATRPLTSRSYNEQFF. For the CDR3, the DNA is TGTGCCACCCGCCCCCTGACTAGCCGCTCCTACAATGAGCAGTTCTTC.

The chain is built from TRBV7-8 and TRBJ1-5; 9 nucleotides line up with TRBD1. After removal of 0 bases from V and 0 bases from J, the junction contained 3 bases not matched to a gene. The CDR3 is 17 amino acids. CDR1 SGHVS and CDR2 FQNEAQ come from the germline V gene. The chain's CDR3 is CASSLAGTGFSNQPQHF. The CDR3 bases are TGTGCCAGCAGCTTAGCGGGGACAGGGTTTAGCAATCAGCCCCAGCATTTT.

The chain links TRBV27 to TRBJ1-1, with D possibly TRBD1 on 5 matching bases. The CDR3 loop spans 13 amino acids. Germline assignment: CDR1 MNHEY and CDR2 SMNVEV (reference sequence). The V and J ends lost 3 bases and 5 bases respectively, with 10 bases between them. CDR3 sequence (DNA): TGTGCCAGCAGTTTCCAGGGCGAAACTGAAGCTTTCTTT. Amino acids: CASSFQGETEAFF.

The CDR3 region has the DNA TGTGCCAGCAGCTTAGGCACCGGCACAGATACGCAGTATTTT. Translating it yields CASSLGTGTDTQYF. The V call is TRBV7-9, the J call TRBJ2-3; no firm D call. CDR3 size: 14 residues. V was trimmed by 1 base and J by 1 base, leaving 6 bases between them. Germline V lookup: CDR1 SEHNR, CDR2 FQNEAQ (reference sequence). Looking up the rest from reference TRBV7-9 and TRBJ2-3 gives the full variable domain: DTGVSQNPRHKITKRGQNVTFRCDPISEHNRLYWYRQTLGQGPEFLTYFQNEAQLEKSRLLSDRFSAERPKGSFSTLEIQRTEQGDSAMYLCASSLGTGTDTQYFGPGTRLTVL.

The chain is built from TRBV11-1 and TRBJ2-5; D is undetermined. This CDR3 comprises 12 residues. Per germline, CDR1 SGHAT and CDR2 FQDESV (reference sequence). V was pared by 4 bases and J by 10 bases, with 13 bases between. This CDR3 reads CASSSPGVDQYF. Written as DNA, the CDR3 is TGTGCCAGCAGCTCCCCCGGCGTTGACCAGTACTTC.

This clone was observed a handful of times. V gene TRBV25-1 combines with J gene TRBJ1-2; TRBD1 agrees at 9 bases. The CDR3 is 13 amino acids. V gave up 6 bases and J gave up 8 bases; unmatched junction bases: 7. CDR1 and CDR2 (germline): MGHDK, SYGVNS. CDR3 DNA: TGTGCCAGCAGACCCGGGACAGGGAAGGGCTACACCTTC. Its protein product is CASRPGTGKGYTF.

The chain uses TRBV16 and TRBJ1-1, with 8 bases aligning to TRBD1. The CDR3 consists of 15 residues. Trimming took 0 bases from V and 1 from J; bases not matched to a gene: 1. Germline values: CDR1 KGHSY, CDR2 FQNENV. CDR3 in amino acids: CASSQSGQANTEAFF. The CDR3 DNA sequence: TGTGCCAGCAGCCAATCGGGACAGGCGAACACTGAAGCTTTCTTT.

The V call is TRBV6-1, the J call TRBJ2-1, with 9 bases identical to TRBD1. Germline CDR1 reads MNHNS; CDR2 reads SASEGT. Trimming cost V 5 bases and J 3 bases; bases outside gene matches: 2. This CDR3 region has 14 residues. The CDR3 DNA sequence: TGTGCCAGCAGTCTGGACAGGGGCTACAATGAGCAGTTCTTC. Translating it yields CASSLDRGYNEQFF.

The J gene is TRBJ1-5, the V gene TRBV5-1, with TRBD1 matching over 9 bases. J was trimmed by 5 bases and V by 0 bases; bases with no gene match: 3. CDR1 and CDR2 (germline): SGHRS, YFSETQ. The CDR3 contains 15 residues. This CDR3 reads CASSLGDRADQPQHF. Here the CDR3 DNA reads TGCGCCAGCAGCTTGGGGGACAGGGCGGATCAGCCCCAGCATTTT.

Here the CDR3 DNA reads TGCGCCAGCAGCGCCGGGACAGGGTTCGGAACTGAAGCTTTCTTT. Its translation is CASSAGTGFGTEAFF. The rearrangement links TRBV5-1 to TRBJ1-1, with TRBD1 matching over 9 bases. The ends lost 4 bases at V and 5 bases at J; junction bases unmatched: 9. The CDR3 totals 15 residues. Germline V gene lookup returns CDR1 SGHRS and CDR2 YFSETQ.

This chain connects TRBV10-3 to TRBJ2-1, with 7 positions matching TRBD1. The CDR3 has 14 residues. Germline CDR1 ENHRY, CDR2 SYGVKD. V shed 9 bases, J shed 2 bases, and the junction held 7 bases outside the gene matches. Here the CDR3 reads CAITPGQTYNEQFF. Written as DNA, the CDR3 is TGTGCCATTACCCCGGGACAGACCTACAATGAGCAGTTCTTC.

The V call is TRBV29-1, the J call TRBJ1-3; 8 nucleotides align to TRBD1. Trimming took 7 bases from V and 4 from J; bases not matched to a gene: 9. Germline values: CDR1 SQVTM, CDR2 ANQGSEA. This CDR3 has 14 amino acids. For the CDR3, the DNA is TGCAGCGCCCAAGGGGGGACAGGAGGAAACACCATATATTTT. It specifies CSAQGGTGGNTIYF.